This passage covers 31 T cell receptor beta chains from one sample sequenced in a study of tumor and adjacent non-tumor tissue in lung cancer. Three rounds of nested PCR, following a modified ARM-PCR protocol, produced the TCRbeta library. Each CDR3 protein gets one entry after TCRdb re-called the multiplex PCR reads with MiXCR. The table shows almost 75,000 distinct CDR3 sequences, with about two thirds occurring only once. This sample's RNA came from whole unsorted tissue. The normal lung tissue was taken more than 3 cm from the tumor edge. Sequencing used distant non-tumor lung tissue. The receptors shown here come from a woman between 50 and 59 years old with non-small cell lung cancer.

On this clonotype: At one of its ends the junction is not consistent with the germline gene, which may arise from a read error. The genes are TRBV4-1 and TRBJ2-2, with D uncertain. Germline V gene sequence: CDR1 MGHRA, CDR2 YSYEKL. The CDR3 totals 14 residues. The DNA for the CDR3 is TGTGCCAGGAGCCAAGAAGGGTACACCTGGGAGCTGTTTTTT. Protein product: CARSQEGYTWELFF.

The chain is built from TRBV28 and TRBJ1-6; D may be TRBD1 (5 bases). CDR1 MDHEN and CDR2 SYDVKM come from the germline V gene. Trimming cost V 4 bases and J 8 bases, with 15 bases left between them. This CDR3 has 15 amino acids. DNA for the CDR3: TGTGCCAGCAGTTCGCAGAAGGGGCTAGATTCACCCCTCCACTTT. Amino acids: CASSSQKGLDSPLHF.

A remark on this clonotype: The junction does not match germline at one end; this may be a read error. The CDR3 region is CASSDLFGGQGRTGELFF. As DNA, the CDR3 is TGTGCCAGCAGTGACCTATTCGGGGGACAGGGACGCACCGGGGAGTTGTTTTTT. This chain uses TRBV25-1 with TRBJ2-2; 9 positions match TRBD1. Looked up from germline, CDR1 is MGHDK and CDR2 is SYGVNS. The CDR3 is made up of 18 amino acids.

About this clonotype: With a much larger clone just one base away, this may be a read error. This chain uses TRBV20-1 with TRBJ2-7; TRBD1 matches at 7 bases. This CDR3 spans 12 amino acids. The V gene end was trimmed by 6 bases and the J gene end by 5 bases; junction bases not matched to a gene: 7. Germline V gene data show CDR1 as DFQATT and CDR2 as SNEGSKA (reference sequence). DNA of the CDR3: TGCAGTGCGTGGGGACAGCGCGACGAGCAGTACTTC. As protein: CSAWGQRDEQYF.

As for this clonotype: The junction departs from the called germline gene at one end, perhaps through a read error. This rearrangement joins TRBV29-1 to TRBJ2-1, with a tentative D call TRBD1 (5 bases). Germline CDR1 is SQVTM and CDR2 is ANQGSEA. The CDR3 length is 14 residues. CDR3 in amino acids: CNVVKGYSYNEQFF. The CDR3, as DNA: TGCAACGTTGTAAAGGGGTACTCCTACAATGAGCAGTTCTTC.

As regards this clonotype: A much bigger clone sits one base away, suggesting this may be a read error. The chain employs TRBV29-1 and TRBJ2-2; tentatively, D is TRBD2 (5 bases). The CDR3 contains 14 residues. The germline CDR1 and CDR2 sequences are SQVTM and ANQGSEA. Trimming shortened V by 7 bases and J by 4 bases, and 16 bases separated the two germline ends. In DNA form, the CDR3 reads TGCAGCGGAACTAACGGGAAGGGCACCGGGGAGCTGTTTTTT. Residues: CSGTNGKGTGELFF.

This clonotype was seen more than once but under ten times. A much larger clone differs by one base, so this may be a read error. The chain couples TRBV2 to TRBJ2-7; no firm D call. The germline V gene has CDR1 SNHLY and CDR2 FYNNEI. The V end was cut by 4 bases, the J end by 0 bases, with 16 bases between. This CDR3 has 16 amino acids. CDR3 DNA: TGTGCCAGCAGTGCCGACAACCAAGCCCTCTCCTACGAGCAGTACTTC. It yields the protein CASSADNQALSYEQYF.

CDR3 sequence reads: CASSDFEKLFF. The CDR3 DNA reads TGTGCCAGCAGTGATTTTGAAAAACTGTTTTTT. The chain recombines TRBV2 with TRBJ1-4, with D unresolved. The CDR3 has 11 residues. Trimming removed 3 bases at V and 7 bases at J, with 3 bases between. Germline V lookup: CDR1 SNHLY, CDR2 FYNNEI.

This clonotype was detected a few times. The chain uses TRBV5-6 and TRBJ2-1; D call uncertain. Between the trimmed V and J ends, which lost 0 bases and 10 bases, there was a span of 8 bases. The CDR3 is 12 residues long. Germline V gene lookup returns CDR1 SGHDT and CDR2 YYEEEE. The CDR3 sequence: CASSLGGWEQFF. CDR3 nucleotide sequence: TGTGCCAGCAGCTTGGGCGGATGGGAGCAGTTCTTC.

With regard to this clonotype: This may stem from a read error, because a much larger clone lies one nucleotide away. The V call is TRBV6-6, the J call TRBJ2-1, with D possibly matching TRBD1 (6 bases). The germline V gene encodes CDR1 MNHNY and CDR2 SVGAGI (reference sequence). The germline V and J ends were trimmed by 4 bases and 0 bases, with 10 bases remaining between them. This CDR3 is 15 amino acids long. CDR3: CASSFQGSSYNEQFF. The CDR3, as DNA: TGTGCCAGCAGTTTTCAGGGGAGCTCCTACAATGAGCAGTTCTTC.

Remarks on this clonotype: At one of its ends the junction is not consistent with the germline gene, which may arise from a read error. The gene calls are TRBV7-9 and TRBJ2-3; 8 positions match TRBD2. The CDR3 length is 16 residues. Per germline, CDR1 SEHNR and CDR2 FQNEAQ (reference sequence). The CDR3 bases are TGTGCCAGCAGCCCCGCGGGGGGTGTGAACACAGATTCGCAGTATTTT. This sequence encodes CASSPAGGVNTDSQYF. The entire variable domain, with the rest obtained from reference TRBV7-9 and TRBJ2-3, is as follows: DTGVSQNPRHKITKRGQNVTFRCDPISEHNRLYWYRQTLGQGPEFLTYFQNEAQLEKSRLLSDRFSAERPKGSFSTLEIQRTEQGDSAMYLCASSPAGGVNTDSQYFGPGTRLTVL.

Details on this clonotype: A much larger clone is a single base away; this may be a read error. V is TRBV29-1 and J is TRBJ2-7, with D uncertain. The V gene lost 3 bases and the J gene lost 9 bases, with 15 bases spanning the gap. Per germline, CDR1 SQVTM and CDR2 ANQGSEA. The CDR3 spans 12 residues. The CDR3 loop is CSVEMSSHGQYF. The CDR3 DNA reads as TGCAGCGTTGAGATGTCAAGTCACGGGCAGTACTTC.

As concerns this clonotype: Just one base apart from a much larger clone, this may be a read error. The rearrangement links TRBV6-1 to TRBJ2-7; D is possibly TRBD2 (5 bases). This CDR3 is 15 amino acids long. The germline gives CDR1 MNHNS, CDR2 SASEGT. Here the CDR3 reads CANSEDPDFSYEQYF. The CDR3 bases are TGTGCCAACAGTGAGGATCCGGACTTCTCCTACGAGCAGTACTTC.

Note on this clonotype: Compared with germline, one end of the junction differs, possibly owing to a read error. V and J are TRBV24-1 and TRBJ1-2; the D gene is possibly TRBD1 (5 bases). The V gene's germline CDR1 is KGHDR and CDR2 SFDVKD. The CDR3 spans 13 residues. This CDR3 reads CATSDFRDYGYSF. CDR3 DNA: TGTGCCACCAGTGATTTCCGGGACTATGGCTATAGCTTC.

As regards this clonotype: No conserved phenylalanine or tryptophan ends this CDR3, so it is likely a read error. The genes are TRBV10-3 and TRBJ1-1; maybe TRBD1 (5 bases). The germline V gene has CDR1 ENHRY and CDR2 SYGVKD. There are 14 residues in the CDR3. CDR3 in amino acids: CAIGGFGKNSEAFL. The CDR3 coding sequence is TGTGCCATCGGGGGATTTGGGAAGAACAGTGAAGCTTTCCTT.

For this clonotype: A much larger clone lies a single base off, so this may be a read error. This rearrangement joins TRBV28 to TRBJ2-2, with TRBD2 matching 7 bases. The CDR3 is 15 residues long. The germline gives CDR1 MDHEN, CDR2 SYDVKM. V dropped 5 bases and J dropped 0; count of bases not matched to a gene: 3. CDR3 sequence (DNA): TGTGCCAGCAGTGTCCTAGCGGCGAACACCGGGGAGCTGTTTTTT. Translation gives CASSVLAANTGELFF.

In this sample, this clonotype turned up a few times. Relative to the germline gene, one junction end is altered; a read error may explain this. CDR3 DNA sequence: TGTGCCAGCAGCCAAGCCCTAATCACAGATACACAGTATTTT. Translation: CASSQALITDTQYF. This rearrangement joins TRBV11-2 to TRBJ2-3; D gene unclear. Germline-derived CDR1 and CDR2 are SGHAT and FQNNGV. The length of the CDR3 is 14 residues.

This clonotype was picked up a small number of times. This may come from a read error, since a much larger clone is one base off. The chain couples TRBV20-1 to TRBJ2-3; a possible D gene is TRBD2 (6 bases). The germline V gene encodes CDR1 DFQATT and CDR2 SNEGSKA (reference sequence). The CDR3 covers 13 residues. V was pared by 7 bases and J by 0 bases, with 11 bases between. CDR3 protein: CSVGGPSTDTQYF. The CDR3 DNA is TGCAGTGTGGGAGGCCCAAGCACAGATACGCAGTATTTT.

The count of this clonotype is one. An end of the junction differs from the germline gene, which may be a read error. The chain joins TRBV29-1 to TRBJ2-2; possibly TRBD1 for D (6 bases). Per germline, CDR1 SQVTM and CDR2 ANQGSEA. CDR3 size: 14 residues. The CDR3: CSVLGQGRAGELFF. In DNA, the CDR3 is TGCAGCGTTTTAGGCCAGGGGCGGGCCGGAGAGCTGTTTTTT.

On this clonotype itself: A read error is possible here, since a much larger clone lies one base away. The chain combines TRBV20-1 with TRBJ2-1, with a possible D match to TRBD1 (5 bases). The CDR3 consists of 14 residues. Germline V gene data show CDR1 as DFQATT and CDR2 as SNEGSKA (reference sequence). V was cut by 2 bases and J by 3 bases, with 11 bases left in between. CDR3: CSARSRAVYNEQFF. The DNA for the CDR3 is TGCAGTGCTAGATCCAGGGCAGTCTACAATGAGCAGTTCTTC.

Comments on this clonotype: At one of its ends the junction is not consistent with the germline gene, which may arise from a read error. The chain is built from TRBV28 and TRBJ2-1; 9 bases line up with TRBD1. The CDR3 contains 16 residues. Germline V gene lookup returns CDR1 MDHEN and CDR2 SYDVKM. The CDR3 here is CANSPIGQGTYNEQFF. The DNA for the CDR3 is TGTGCCAACAGTCCCATCGGACAGGGGACTTACAATGAGCAGTTCTTC.

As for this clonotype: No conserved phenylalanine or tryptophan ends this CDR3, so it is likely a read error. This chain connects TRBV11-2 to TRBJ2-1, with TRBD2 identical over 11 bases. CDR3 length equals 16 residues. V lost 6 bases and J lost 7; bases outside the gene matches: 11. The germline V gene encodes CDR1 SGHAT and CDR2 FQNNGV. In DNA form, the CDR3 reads TGTGCCAGCAGGGGACTAGTAGCGGGAGGGGGGAATGAGCAGTTCCTC. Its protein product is CASRGLVAGGGNEQFL.

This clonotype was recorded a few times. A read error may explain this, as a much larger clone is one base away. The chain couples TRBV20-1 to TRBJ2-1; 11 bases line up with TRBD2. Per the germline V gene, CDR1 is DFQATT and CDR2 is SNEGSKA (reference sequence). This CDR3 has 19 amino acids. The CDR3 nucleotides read TGCAGTGCTAGAGATACCGACGTAGGGGGACTAGCGGAATACAATGAGCAGCTCTTC. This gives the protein CSARDTDVGGLAEYNEQLF.

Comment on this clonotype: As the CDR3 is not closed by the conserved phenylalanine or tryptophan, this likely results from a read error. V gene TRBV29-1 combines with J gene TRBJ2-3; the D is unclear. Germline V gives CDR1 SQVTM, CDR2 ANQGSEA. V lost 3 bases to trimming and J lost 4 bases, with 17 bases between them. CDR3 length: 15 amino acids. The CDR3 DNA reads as TGCAGCGTTGAGGTGGCTAGGCCCATCCCAGATACGCAGTATATT. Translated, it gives CSVEVARPIPDTQYI.

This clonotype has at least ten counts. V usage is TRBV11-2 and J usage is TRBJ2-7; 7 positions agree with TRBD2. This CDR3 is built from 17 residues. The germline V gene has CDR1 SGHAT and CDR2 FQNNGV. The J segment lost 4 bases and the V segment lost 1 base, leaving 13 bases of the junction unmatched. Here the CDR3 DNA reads TGTGCCAGCAGCTTAGGGAGTAGGTCTAGCGGATTTTACGAGCAGTACTTC. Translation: CASSLGSRSSGFYEQYF.

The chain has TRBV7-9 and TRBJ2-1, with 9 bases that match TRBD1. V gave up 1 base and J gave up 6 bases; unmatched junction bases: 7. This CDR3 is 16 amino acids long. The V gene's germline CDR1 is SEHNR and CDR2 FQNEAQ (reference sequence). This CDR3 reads CASSLVTGGGSNEQFF. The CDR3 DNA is TGTGCCAGCAGCTTAGTAACAGGGGGCGGTAGCAATGAGCAGTTCTTC.

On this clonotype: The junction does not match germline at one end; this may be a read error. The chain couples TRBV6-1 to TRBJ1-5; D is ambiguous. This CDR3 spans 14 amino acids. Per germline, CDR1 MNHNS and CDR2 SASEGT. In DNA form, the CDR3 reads TGTGCCAACAGTGCCTCCCGTCTCAATCAGCTCCAGCATTTT. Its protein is CANSASRLNQLQHF.

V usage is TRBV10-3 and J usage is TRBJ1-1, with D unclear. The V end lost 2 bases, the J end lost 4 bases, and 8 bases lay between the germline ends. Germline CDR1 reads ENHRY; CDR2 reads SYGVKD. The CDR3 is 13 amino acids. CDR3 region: CAISESLGTEAFF. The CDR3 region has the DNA TGTGCCATCAGTGAGAGCCTGGGCACTGAAGCTTTCTTT.

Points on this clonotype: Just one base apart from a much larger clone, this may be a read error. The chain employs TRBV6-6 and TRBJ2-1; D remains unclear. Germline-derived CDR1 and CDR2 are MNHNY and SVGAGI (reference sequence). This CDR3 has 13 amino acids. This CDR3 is CACSYQQNPEQFF. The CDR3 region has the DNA TGTGCCTGCAGTTACCAACAAAACCCTGAGCAGTTCTTC.

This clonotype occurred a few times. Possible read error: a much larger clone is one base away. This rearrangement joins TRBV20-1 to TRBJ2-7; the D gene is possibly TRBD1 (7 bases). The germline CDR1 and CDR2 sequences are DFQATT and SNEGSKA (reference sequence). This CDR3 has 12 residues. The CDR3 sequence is CNASDRAYEQYF. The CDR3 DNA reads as TGCAATGCTAGCGACAGGGCCTACGAGCAGTACTTC.

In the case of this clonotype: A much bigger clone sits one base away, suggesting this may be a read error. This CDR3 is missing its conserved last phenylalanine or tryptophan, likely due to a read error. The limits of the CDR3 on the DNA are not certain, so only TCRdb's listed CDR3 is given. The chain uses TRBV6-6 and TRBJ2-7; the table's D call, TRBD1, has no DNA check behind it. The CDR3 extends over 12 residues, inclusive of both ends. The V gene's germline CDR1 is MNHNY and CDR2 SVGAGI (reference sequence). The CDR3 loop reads CASSYPSAPSYS.